This is a list of T cell receptor beta chains from one sample in a study of T cells in tuberculosis. TCRdb keeps only in-frame clones here, not all; method: immunoSEQ multiplex PCR. The sample carries some 30,000 clones, roughly 88% recorded once. The source material was PBMCs, sampled at tuberculosis diagnosis. These TCRs come from an adult with tuberculosis. The CDR3 runs from the conserved cysteine through the conserved F or W. A D gene is named only where the DNA matches it firmly.

V gene	D gene	J gene	CDR3 DNA	CDR3 protein
TRBV5-1	TRBD2	TRBJ2-3	TGCGCCAGCAGCTTGGGGGCTAGCGGGGGCACAGATACGCAGTATTTT	CASSLGASGGTDTQYF
TRBV27	.	TRBJ1-6	TGTGCCAGCAATCCCGGACAGAAAAATTCACCCCTCCACTTT	CASNPGQKNSPLHF
TRBV6-1	TRBD2	TRBJ2-3	TGTGCCAGCAGTGGACTAGCGGGGGCATCAGATACGCAGTATTTT	CASSGLAGASDTQYF
TRBV4-1	.	TRBJ1-5	TGCGCCAGCAGCCAAGATGGTACAGGCAATCAACCCCAGCATTTT	CASSQDGTGNQPQHF
TRBV28	TRBD2	TRBJ2-7	TGTGCCAGCAGCTCCCCCTGGGAGGGGCCCTACGAGCAGTACTTC	CASSSPWEGPYEQYF
TRBV9	.	TRBJ2-5	TGTGCCAGCAGCGTAGGTAACCCGGGGGAGACCCAGTACTTC	CASSVGNPGETQYF
TRBV6-5	TRBD2	TRBJ2-1	TGTGCCAGCAGTGAGGGAGGGAGAGACAATGAGCAGTTCTTC	CASSEGGRDNEQFF
TRBV2	.	TRBJ2-2	TGTGCCAGCAGTGATGGGCTTCGGACCGGGGAGCTGTTTTTT	CASSDGLRTGELFF
TRBV27	.	TRBJ2-1	TGTGCCAGCAGTTTTCTGGGGGGGGCTTACAATGAGCAGTTCTTC	CASSFLGGAYNEQFF
TRBV11-2	TRBD1	TRBJ2-7	TGTGCCAGCAGCTTAGCCCTTACAGGGGTGGAAATGAAGCAGTACTTC	CASSLALTGVEMKQYF
TRBV4-1	TRBD2	TRBJ2-1	TGCGCCAGCAGCCAAGAAGCGGGACTTACCCCCTACAATGAGCAGTTCTTC	CASSQEAGLTPYNEQFF
TRBV19	TRBD1	TRBJ1-1	TGTGCCAGTAGTACGAGGAATGGACAGGGACGTCCGAAGAACACTGAAGCTTTCTTT	CASSTRNGQGRPKNTEAFF
TRBV11-2	TRBD2	TRBJ2-3	TGTGCCAGCAGCCCGAGGGGCGGGGGGTTCACAGATACGCAGTATTTT	CASSPRGGGFTDTQYF
TRBV20-1	.	TRBJ1-1	TGCAGTGTGCAGGGGTACACTGAAGCTTTCTTT	CSVQGYTEAFF
TRBV5-1	.	TRBJ2-7	TGCGCCAGCAGCGAACGGGGAGTAGAGAGCTCCTACGAGCAGTACTTC	CASSERGVESSYEQYF
TRBV6-1	.	TRBJ2-7	TGTGCCAGCAGTGGTAGGGGCGCCCGTAACGAGCAGTACTTC	CASSGRGARNEQYF